The 2 T cell receptor beta chains presented below share a single source sample, sequenced in a study of cytomegalovirus exposure and HLA in healthy donors. The PCR made use of 60 Vbeta and 13 Jbeta primers. Some clones are missing from TCRdb's copy, which holds only in-frame ones; the method was immunoSEQ multiplex PCR. The sample lists 160,000 or so clones; around four fifths were seen once. The sample taken for sequencing was PBMCs. The source is a male donor in good health and CMV-seronegative.

V is TRBV7-2 and J is TRBJ1-1, with 8 bases identical to TRBD1. With 4 bases clipped from V and 4 bases from J, the junction kept 5 bases outside the gene matches. The germline CDR1 and CDR2 sequences are SGHTA and FQGNSA. This CDR3 spans 14 amino acids. CDR3 bases: TGTGCCAGCAGCTCAGGGGGCTCAACCACTGAAGCTTTCTTT. The encoded protein is CASSSGGSTTEAFF. The full variable domain, rest sourced from reference TRBV7-2 and TRBJ1-1, is GAGVSQSPSNKVTEKGKDVELRCDPISGHTALYWYRQSLGQGLEFLIYFQGNSAPDKSGLPSDRFSAERTGGSVSTLTIQRTQQEDSAVYLCASSSGGSTTEAFFGQGTRLTVV.

This chain connects TRBV19 to TRBJ1-5; TRBD1 agrees at 9 bases. Germline V gene sequence: CDR1 LNHDA, CDR2 SQIVND (reference sequence). Trimming took 0 bases from V and 4 from J; bases not matched to a gene: 4. The length of the CDR3 is 16 residues. The CDR3 here is CASSIDGQGINQPQHF. The CDR3 DNA sequence: TGTGCCAGTAGTATAGATGGACAGGGGATTAATCAGCCCCAGCATTTT.